This T cell receptor beta chain derives from a study of blood T cell repertoires in COVID-19. Study background: In each case, the material was cDNA or gDNA derived from T cells, B-cell-depleted T cells, or PBMCs.

The CDR3 consists of 18 residues. Original analysis: Amplification from reference gene primers served as the basis for estimated nucleated cell counts. Some clones are missing from TCRdb's copy, which holds only in-frame ones; the method was immunoSEQ multiplex PCR. V, J and clone size are taken as reported in that table, and D and trimming were inferred from the DNA itself. The data hold approximately 350,000 clones, with approximately 82% observed a single time. The TCR originated in a man aged 30 to 39 with active or convalescent COVID-19. The sequencing input was peripheral blood. The V call is TRBV21-1, the J call TRBJ2-7; the DNA was not used to check the table's D call, TRBD2. TRBV21-1 is a documented pseudogene. This chain's CDR3 is CASRSKKEGGGPGGEQYF. DNA for the CDR3: TGTGCCAGCAGAAGTAAAAAAGAGGGCGGGGGCCCCGGCGGCGAGCAGTACTTC.